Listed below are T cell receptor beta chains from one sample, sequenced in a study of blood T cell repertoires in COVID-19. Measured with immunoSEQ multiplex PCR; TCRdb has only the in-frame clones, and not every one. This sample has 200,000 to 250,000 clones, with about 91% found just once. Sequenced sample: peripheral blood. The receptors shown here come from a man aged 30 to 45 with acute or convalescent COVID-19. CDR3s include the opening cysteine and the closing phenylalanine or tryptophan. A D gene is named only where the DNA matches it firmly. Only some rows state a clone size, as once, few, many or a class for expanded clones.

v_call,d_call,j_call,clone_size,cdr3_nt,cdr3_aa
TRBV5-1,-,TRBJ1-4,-,TGCGCCAGCAGCCCCCAGACAGGAGGAAATGAAAAACTGTTTTTT,CASSPQTGGNEKLFF
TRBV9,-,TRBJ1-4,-,TGTGCCAGCAGCGTAGCTACCGATGAAAAACTGTTTTTT,CASSVATDEKLFF
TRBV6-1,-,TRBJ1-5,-,TGTGCCAGCAGTGAAGCCGGGGGAAGCAATCAGCCCCAGCATTTT,CASSEAGGSNQPQHF
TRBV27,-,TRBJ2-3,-,TGTGCCAGCTACCCCCAGGGCCGCATCACAGATACGCAGTATTTT,CASYPQGRITDTQYF
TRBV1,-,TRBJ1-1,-,TGCACCAGCAGCCCCGGAGGGTCGGGGCTGGCCCAAACTGAAGCTTTCTTT,CTSSPGGSGLAQTEAFF
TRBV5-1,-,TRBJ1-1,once,TGCGCCAGCAGCCCCGGTTATCAGGGAAGTGGGACTGAAGCTTTCTTT,CASSPGYQGSGTEAFF
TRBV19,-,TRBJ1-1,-,TGTGCCAGCCAAGCGAACACTGAAGCTTTCTTT,CASQANTEAFF
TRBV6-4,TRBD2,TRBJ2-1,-,TGTGCCAGCAGTGACTCGAGAGGGACTAGTACTGCTGAGCAGTTCTTC,CASSDSRGTSTAEQFF
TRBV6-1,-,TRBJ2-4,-,TGTGCCAGCAGTGACAGGGCCAAAAACATTCAGTACTTC,CASSDRAKNIQYF
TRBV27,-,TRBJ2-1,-,TGTGCCAGCAGTGAATACACACCTTACAATGAGCAGTTCTTC,CASSEYTPYNEQFF
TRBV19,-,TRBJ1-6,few,TGTGCCAGTAGTGTGGGGCGGCCACCCCTCCACTTT,CASSVGRPPLHF
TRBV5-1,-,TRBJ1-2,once,TGCGCCAGCAGCTTGACAGGGTTGTGGGACTATGGCTACACCTTC,CASSLTGLWDYGYTF
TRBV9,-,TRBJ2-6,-,TGTGCCAGCAGCACCTTGTCGGGAGAGCTGTCTGGGGCCAACGTCCTGACTTTC,CASSTLSGELSGANVLTF
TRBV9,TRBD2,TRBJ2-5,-,TGTGCCAGCAGCGTAGGCTCCACTAGCGCGGAGACCCAGTACTTC,CASSVGSTSAETQYF
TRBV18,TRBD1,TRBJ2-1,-,TGTGCCAGCTCACGACAGGGTCGCAACAATGAGCAGTTCTTC,CASSRQGRNNEQFF
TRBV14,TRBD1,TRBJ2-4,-,TGTGCCAGCAGCCGGTACACAGGGGTCCGGGGCATTCAGTACTTC,CASSRYTGVRGIQYF
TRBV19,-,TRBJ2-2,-,TGTGCCAGTAGTATTAAAGGACAGTACACCGGGGAGCTGTTTTTT,CASSIKGQYTGELFF
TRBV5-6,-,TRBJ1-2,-,TGTGCCAGCAGACGTGCAGGTTCCTATGGCTACACCTTC,CASRRAGSYGYTF